A selection of T cell receptor beta chains follows, all from one sample in a study of control samples from healthy donors and cancer patients. Repertoires were generated with immunoSEQ multiplex PCR, while TCRdb's copy carries only in-frame clones and drops some. The top ten clones hold 23% of a sample with approximately 20,000 clones, around four fifths of them seen once. Source material: PBMCs. All receptors come from a man aged 55-75 years with colorectal cancer. Both conserved end residues are part of each CDR3.

TRBJ2-3 16 TRBV4-3 CASSQDPAGNTDTQYF
TRBJ1-2 12 TRBV24-1 CATSDGLYGYTF
TRBJ2-7 15 TRBV5-1 CASSFRRGGLDEQYF
TRBJ1-2 13 TRBV5-1 CASSSTGRGGYTF
TRBJ1-1 14 TRBV27 CASRPWGGGTEAFF
TRBJ2-7 15 TRBV19 CASSKTADFTYEQYF
TRBJ1-6 13 TRBV29-1 CSVDSGQGSPLHF
TRBJ1-3 16 TRBV7-8 CASSKRAADSGNTIYF
TRBJ2-2 18 TRBV4-1 CASSPKGGGGRNTGELFF
TRBJ2-3 13 TRBV19 CAAGTSGTDTQYF
TRBJ1-5 14 TRBV30 CAWGTTESNQPQHF
TRBJ2-5 14 TRBV2 CASSSDRYQETQYF
TRBJ2-7 16 TRBV6-1 CASSESFRGALYEQYF
TRBJ1-1 12 TRBV3-1/TRBV3-2 CASSQGRAEAFF
TRBJ1-1 11 TRBV7-9 CASRANTEAFF
TRBJ1-1 13 TRBV19 CASSSGGGTEAFF
TRBJ1-2 13 TRBV20-1 CSASLGKASGYTF
TRBJ2-7 16 TRBV19 CASSTLAGTDPYEQYF
TRBJ2-3 14 TRBV29-1 CSAHRGRSTDTQYF
TRBJ2-7 13 TRBV10-3 CATWTGGFYEQYF
TRBJ2-5 15 TRBV13 CASSLGAGLGETQYF
TRBJ2-7 13 TRBV7-8 CASSFRTGTEQYF
TRBJ2-3 19 TRBV5-8 CASSLRTSGGIIRADTQYF
TRBJ1-2 14 TRBV5-1 CASSLGQLRDGYTF
TRBJ2-3 13 TRBV6-1 CASSWSWTDTQYF
TRBJ1-2 16 TRBV4-3 CASSQGTVELSYGYTF
TRBJ1-4 14 TRBV30 CAWRESGTNEKLFF
TRBJ1-1 15 TRBV5-1 CASSAQPQGNTEAFF
TRBJ2-7 15 TRBV4-1 CASSQSRDRIYEQYF
TRBJ2-2 15 TRBV10-3 CAIKSIGQTTGELFF
TRBJ2-2 23 TRBV21-1 CASSKVGGFVIFRTGQNTGELFF
TRBJ1-2 13 TRBV10-3 CAIVGQLRNGYTF
TRBJ1-6 12 TRBV15 CATSRGDSPLHF
TRBJ1-2 12 TRBV6-6 CASSDPGGGYTF
TRBJ2-7 15 TRBV6-2/TRBV6-3 CASSYGTGGQYEQYF
TRBJ1-5 13 TRBV30 CAWAGHLNQPQHF
TRBJ2-2 16 TRBV5-6 CASSFSGTANTGELFF
TRBJ1-1 14 TRBV27 CASCQTGEGTEAFF
TRBJ1-1 13 TRBV5-4 CASSWGRNTEAFF
TRBJ1-1 12 TRBV30 CAWGDGNTEAFF
TRBJ2-4 13 TRBV6-5 CASRGTGGDIQYF
TRBJ2-3 16 TRBV4-1 CASSLTGTGDADTQYF
TRBJ2-7 14 TRBV7-9 CASSSLPESYEQYF
TRBJ2-2 19 TRBV3-1/TRBV3-2 CASSQDRRTGQKYTGELFF
TRBJ1-1 14 TRBV11-2 CASSLDDRNTEAFF
TRBJ1-2 12 TRBV10-3 CAISPTGYGYTF
TRBJ2-1 15 TRBV4-1 CASSAVRSGKVEQFF
TRBJ2-7 12 TRBV5-1 CASRRSGDEQYF
TRBJ2-3 15 TRBV7-9 CASSLRLAGGDTQYF
TRBJ2-3 14 TRBV5-4 CASSSRQTSDTQYF
TRBJ2-2 17 TRBV5-4 CASSSLPGQGFSGELFF
TRBJ1-2 12 TRBV6-5 CASGDRGRGYTF